These 4 T cell receptor beta chains share one sample of origin, sequenced in a study of cytomegalovirus exposure and HLA in healthy donors. PCR used 60 Vbeta primers and 13 Jbeta primers. Assay: immunoSEQ multiplex PCR; the TCRdb copy retains only in-frame clones and omits some. In the table there are about 190,000 clones, over 80% of which are singletons. The sequenced sample was PBMCs. The receptors originated from a man aged 25-45 years in good health and CMV-seronegative.

The rearrangement joins TRBV6-5 to TRBJ2-2; the D gene is possibly TRBD2 (6 bases). The CDR3 covers 14 residues. Germline V gives CDR1 MNHEY, CDR2 SVGAGI. The V end lost 11 bases, the J end lost 0 bases, and 13 bases lay between the germline ends. CDR3 nucleotides: TGTGCCTCCCGGGGGACCCCGAACACCGGGGAGCTGTTTTTT. Protein product: CASRGTPNTGELFF.

V is TRBV4-1 and J is TRBJ1-3; possibly TRBD1 for D (5 bases). The length of the CDR3 is 18 residues. Germline-derived CDR1 and CDR2 are MGHRA and YSYEKL. V lost 4 bases and J 7 bases, leaving 26 bases between the germline ends. DNA of the CDR3: TGCGCCAGCAGCCCCGGGGGGGGTGTAGGACGGCGGAGGAACACCATATATTTT. Translation gives CASSPGGGVGRRRNTIYF.

The chain combines TRBV2 with TRBJ2-1, with 10 bases that match TRBD2. The germline CDR1 and CDR2 sequences are SNHLY and FYNNEI. The CDR3 spans 15 residues. The V and J ends lost 4 bases and 7 bases, in that order; junction bases with no gene match: 7. CDR3 amino acids: CASSGVTSGKNEQFF. The CDR3 DNA sequence: TGTGCCAGCAGTGGTGTTACTAGCGGGAAAAATGAGCAGTTCTTC.

Comment on this clone: This sample includes further DNA sequences coding for the same CDR3. The V and J genes are TRBV28 and TRBJ1-2, with TRBD1 matching 10 bases. The CDR3 loop spans 16 amino acids. The V and J ends lost 4 bases and 0 bases, in that order; junction bases with no gene match: 5. Germline CDR1 MDHEN, CDR2 SYDVKM. DNA of the CDR3: TGTGCCAGCAGTTGGGGACAGGGGAGGACTAACTATGGCTACACCTTC. It codes for CASSWGQGRTNYGYTF.